This TCR beta chain is from a study of control samples from healthy donors and cancer patients. Only in-frame clones appear in the TCRdb table, and some are missing; sequencing was by immunoSEQ multiplex PCR. This table has about 120,000 clones, around 91% appearing once. Germline V gene lookup returns CDR1 MNHEY and CDR2 SVGEGT. The CDR3 is made up of 11 amino acids. The V gene lost 2 bases and the J gene lost 7 bases, with 2 bases spanning the gap. The chain couples TRBV6-2 or TRBV6-3 to TRBJ1-4; D not resolved. This TCR was recovered from a woman aged 45-65 years with colorectal cancer. Material: PBMCs. The CDR3 is CASSYAEKLFF. In DNA, the CDR3 is TGTGCCAGCAGTTACGCTGAAAAACTGTTTTTT.